The source of this TCR beta chain is a study of OX40 agonist ivuxolimab in advanced cancers. The wider study: Across the patients, intravenous ivuxolimab was delivered every 2 weeks at 0.01 to 10 mg/kg.

Profiled with immunoSEQ multiplex PCR; TCRdb holds only in-frame clones, not every one. This sample has more than 85,000 clones, with 90% found just once. Notes on this clone: The antigen remains undetermined.

Findings and caveats of the study: CD4+ and CD8+ blood T cells expanded clonally by week 6 at 0.1 to 3.0 mg/kg.

This material consisted of CD4+ or CD8+ T cells sorted from blood, taken in a trial of the OX40 agonist ivuxolimab. The receptor comes from an adult with an advanced solid tumor such as melanoma, head and neck, liver or kidney cancer.

CDR3 amino acids: CASRMTENQPQHF. The CDR3 DNA reads as TGTGCCAGCAGGATGACAGAAAATCAGCCCCAGCATTTT. The chain is built from TRBV6-6 and TRBJ1-5; TRBD1 is a possible D gene (5 bases). V was shortened by 6 bases and J by 4 bases, with 10 bases between the two germline ends. The germline gives CDR1 MNHNY, CDR2 SVGAGI (reference sequence). The CDR3 is made up of 13 amino acids.